This passage covers 13 T cell receptor beta chains from one sample sequenced in a study of cytomegalovirus exposure and HLA in healthy donors. PCR primers comprised 60 Vbeta and 13 Jbeta primers. The data were produced by immunoSEQ multiplex PCR, yet TCRdb's version contains in-frame clones alone and is incomplete. The sample lists roughly 180,000 clones; 75% to 85% were seen once. The sequencing input was PBMCs. The receptors come from a woman aged 18-30 years in good health and CMV-seropositive.

This chain joins TRBV30 and TRBJ2-7; 8 bases map to TRBD2. Looked up from germline, CDR1 is GTSNPN and CDR2 is SVGIG (reference sequence). The V and J ends lost 3 bases and 5 bases, in that order; junction bases with no gene match: 12. CDR3 size: 15 residues. CDR3: CAWRDGYGGADEQYF. In DNA, the CDR3 is TGTGCCTGGAGGGATGGATACGGGGGGGCGGACGAGCAGTACTTC.

The chain links TRBV5-3 to TRBJ2-5; tentatively, D is TRBD2 (5 bases). TRBV5-3 is sorted into the ORF group, with uncertain function. CDR3 size: 14 residues. The CDR3 bases are TGTGCGAGAGGCGTGCAGGAGGCGGTGGAGACCCAGTACTTC. Amino acid sequence: CARGVQEAVETQYF.

The chain combines TRBV4-3 with TRBJ2-1; 8 positions match TRBD1. The germline gives CDR1 LGHNA, CDR2 YSLEER. This CDR3 spans 14 amino acids. V dropped 4 bases and J dropped 4; count of bases not matched to a gene: 3. In nucleotides, the CDR3 is TGCGCCAGCAGCCTCCGGGACAGGTACAATGAGCAGTTCTTC. It encodes CASSLRDRYNEQFF.

This chain connects TRBV7-9 to TRBJ1-3; 8 bases are a match to TRBD1. This CDR3 has 14 amino acids. V was pared by 5 bases and J by 2 bases, with 2 bases of the junction left unmatched. Germline values: CDR1 SEHNR, CDR2 FQNEAQ (reference sequence). The CDR3 here is CASSAGGPGNTIYF. The CDR3 DNA sequence: TGTGCCAGCAGCGCAGGGGGCCCTGGAAACACCATATATTTT.

The chain recombines TRBV9 with TRBJ2-3; TRBD1 aligns across 7 bases. Germline V lookup: CDR1 SGDLS, CDR2 YYNGEE. The CDR3 loop spans 16 amino acids. The junction had 10 bases not matched to a gene; V was cut back by 0 bases and J by 6 bases. Here the CDR3 reads CASSVGGRQGVDTQYF. CDR3 coding DNA: TGTGCCAGCAGCGTAGGGGGGAGACAGGGCGTGGATACGCAGTATTTT. The whole variable domain, remainder taken from reference TRBV9 and TRBJ2-3, is DSGVTQTPKHLITATGQRVTLRCSPRSGDLSVYWYQQSLDQGLQFLIQYYNGEERAKGNILERFSAQQFPDLHSELNLSSLELGDSALYFCASSVGGRQGVDTQYFGPGTRLTVL.

The chain has TRBV4-1 and TRBJ1-2; TRBD1 matches 9 bases. J lost 6 bases, V lost 0 bases, and 2 bases had no gene match. Germline V CDR1 and CDR2: MGHRA, YSYEKL. The CDR3 is made up of 14 amino acids. The CDR3 region is CASSQEHRGHGYTF. In DNA form, the CDR3 reads TGCGCCAGCAGCCAAGAACACAGGGGGCATGGCTACACCTTC.

V usage is TRBV30 and J usage is TRBJ1-2; no reliable D call. The V gene's germline CDR1 is GTSNPN and CDR2 SVGIG (reference sequence). The CDR3 sequence is 12 residues long. The ends were cut back, 4 bases at V and 2 bases at J, with 8 bases in the middle. CDR3 DNA sequence: TGTGCCTGGAACTCCGGGAACTATGGCTACACCTTC. It codes for CAWNSGNYGYTF.

This rearrangement joins TRBV11-3 to TRBJ2-2; the D is unclear. Trimming shortened V by 5 bases and J by 0 bases, and 16 bases separated the two germline ends. Looked up from germline, CDR1 is SGHNT and CDR2 is YENEEA. This CDR3 is built from 17 residues. The CDR3 DNA is TGTGCCAGCAGCCCGCGTAGTTTGATCGCGAACACCGGGGAGCTGTTTTTT. It encodes CASSPRSLIANTGELFF. Variable domain in full (rest from reference TRBV11-3 and TRBJ2-2): EAGVVQSPRYKIIEKKQPVAFWCNPISGHNTLYWYLQNLGQGPELLIRYENEEAVDDSQLPKDRFSAERLKGVDSTLKIQPAELGDSAVYLCASSPRSLIANTGELFFGEGSRLTVL.

This chain links TRBV18 with TRBJ1-5; unclear D gene. In germline, CDR1 is KGHSH, CDR2 LQKENI. Trimming removed 5 bases at V and 2 bases at J, with 7 bases between. This CDR3 has 13 residues. The CDR3 is CASSELGNQPQHF. CDR3 in DNA: TGTGCCAGCTCAGAGTTAGGCAATCAGCCCCAGCATTTT.

The V and J genes are TRBV2 and TRBJ1-1; 7 bases match TRBD1. Losses at the gene ends were 1 base for V and 0 bases for J; bases not matched to a gene: 8. Germline CDR1 SNHLY, CDR2 FYNNEI. The CDR3 extends over 17 amino acids. The CDR3 loop reads CASSEVGGLGMNTEAFF. The CDR3 nucleotides are TGTGCCAGCAGTGAAGTAGGGGGCCTAGGTATGAACACTGAAGCTTTCTTT.

The V and J genes are TRBV11-3 and TRBJ1-5; D is ambiguous. V was shortened by 5 bases and J by 0 bases, with 5 bases between the two germline ends. Looked up from germline, CDR1 is SGHNT and CDR2 is YENEEA. The CDR3 is 13 residues long. Here the CDR3 reads CASSRSSNQPQHF. Here the CDR3 DNA reads TGTGCCAGCAGCAGGAGTAGCAATCAGCCCCAGCATTTT.

V gene TRBV4-2 combines with J gene TRBJ2-1, with D perhaps TRBD2 (6 bases). The CDR3 is made up of 16 amino acids. Trimming took 0 bases from V and 0 from J, leaving 9 bases between them. Per germline, CDR1 LGHNA and CDR2 YNFKEQ. Written as DNA, the CDR3 is TGTGCCAGCAGCCAAGAGGCGGGGAGCTCCTACAATGAGCAGTTCTTC. Translation: CASSQEAGSSYNEQFF.

The chain uses TRBV14 and TRBJ1-1; D not certain. CDR3 length equals 13 residues. CDR1 SGHDN and CDR2 FVKESK come from the germline V gene. V lost 4 bases and J lost 3, with 9 bases in between. The CDR3 is CASSRGRDTEAFF. The CDR3 coding sequence is TGTGCCAGCAGCCGAGGGAGGGACACTGAAGCTTTCTTT.